This T cell receptor (beta chain) was observed in a study of T-cell reconstitution after alpha-beta-depleted transplantation in children. Unique molecular identifiers were incorporated during preparation of the TCRbeta library. MiXCR, run by TCRdb on the PCR reads, gives a single entry per CDR3 protein. The sample lists about 580,000 distinct CDR3 sequences, more than 20% seen once, with around 14% in the top ten. The V end was cut by 6 bases, the J end by 3 bases, with 18 bases between. Germline V gene sequence: CDR1 KGHSH, CDR2 LQKENI. The CDR3 totals 15 residues. This clonotype was picked up a small number of times.

The clonotype originates from a boy in the first two years of life who had a stem cell transplant for acute myeloid leukemia, so the T cells may come from the graft donor. V and J are TRBV18 and TRBJ2-7, with D possibly being TRBD2 (5 bases). The source was PBMCs, mostly from graft donor cells, collected 360 days after TCRalphabeta/CD19-depleted stem cell transplant. The CDR3 nucleotides read TGTGCCAGCTCTCAAAACGGGATTACTATCTACGAGCAGTACTTC. This codes for CASSQNGITIYEQYF.